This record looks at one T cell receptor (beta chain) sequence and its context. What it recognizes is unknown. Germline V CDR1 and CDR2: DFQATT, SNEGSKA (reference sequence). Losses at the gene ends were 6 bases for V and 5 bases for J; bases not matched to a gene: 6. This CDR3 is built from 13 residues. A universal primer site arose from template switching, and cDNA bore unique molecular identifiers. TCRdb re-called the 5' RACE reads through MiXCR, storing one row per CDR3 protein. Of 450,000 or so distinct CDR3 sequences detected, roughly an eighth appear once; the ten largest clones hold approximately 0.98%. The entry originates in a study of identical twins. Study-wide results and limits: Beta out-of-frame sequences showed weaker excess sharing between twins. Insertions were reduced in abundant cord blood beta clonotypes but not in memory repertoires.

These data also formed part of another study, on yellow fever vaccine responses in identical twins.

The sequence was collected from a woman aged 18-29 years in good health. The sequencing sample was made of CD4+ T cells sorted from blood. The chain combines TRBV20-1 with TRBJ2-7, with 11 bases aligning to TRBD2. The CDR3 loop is CSATGLAVNEQYF. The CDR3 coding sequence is TGCAGTGCCACGGGACTAGCGGTAAACGAGCAGTACTTC.